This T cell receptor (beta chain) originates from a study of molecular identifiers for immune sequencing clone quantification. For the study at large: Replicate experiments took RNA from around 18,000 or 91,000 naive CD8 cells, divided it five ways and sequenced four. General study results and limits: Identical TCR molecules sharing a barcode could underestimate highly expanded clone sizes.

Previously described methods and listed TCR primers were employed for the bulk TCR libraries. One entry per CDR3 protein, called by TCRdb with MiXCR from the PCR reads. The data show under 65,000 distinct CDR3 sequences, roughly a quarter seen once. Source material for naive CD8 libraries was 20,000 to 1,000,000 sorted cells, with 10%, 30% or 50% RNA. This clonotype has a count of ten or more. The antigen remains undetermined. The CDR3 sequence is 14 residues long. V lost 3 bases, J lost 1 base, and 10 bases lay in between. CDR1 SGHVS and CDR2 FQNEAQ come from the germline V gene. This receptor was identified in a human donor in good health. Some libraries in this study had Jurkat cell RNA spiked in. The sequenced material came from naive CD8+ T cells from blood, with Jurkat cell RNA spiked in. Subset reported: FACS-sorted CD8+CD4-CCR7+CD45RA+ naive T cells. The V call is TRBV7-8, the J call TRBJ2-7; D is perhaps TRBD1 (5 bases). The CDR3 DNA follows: TGTGCCAGCAGCTTCGAAGACAGATCCTACGAGCAGTACTTC. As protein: CASSFEDRSYEQYF.